Listed below are T cell receptor beta chains from one sample, sequenced in a study of cytomegalovirus exposure and HLA in healthy donors. Sequenced by immunoSEQ multiplex PCR; TCRdb stores in-frame clones only, minus some. This sample has 65,000 to 90,000 clones, with around 80% found just once. The specimen was PBMCs. These receptors all stem from a man younger than 35 in good health and CMV-seronegative. The CDR3 runs from the conserved cysteine through the conserved F or W. A D gene is named only where the DNA matches it firmly. Rows may omit the clone size; those that give it use once, few, many or a size class.

- - 13 TRBJ1-4 TRBV7-6 CASSGRSSEKLFF TGTGCCAGCAGCGGGAGGAGCTCTGAAAAACTGTTTTTT
few - 14 TRBJ1-4 TRBV5-1 CASSFRGRWEKLFF TGCGCCAGCAGCTTTCGGGGTCGTTGGGAAAAACTGTTTTTT
- - 15 TRBJ2-7 TRBV6-5 CASSYSRQGRGEQYF TGTGCCAGCAGTTACTCGAGGCAGGGAAGGGGCGAGCAGTACTTC
- - 15 TRBJ2-7 TRBV4-3 CASSQGPLSSYEQYF TGCGCCAGCAGCCAAGGTCCCCTAAGCTCCTACGAGCAGTACTTC
once TRBD1 14 TRBJ2-7 TRBV29-1 CSVARQGFGSEQYF TGCAGCGTCGCTCGACAGGGGTTTGGATCCGAGCAGTACTTC
- - 14 TRBJ2-4 TRBV4-1 CASSQRTLGDIQYF TGCGCCAGCAGCCAACGGACTCTCGGGGACATTCAGTACTTC
- - 14 TRBJ2-7 TRBV7-2 CASSSQALRYEQYF TGTGCCAGCAGCTCGCAGGCCTTACGGTACGAGCAGTACTTC
- TRBD1 16 TRBJ1-5 TRBV2 CASSEGRRQGEQPQHF TGTGCCAGCAGTGAAGGCCGAAGACAGGGCGAACAGCCCCAGCATTTT
- TRBD2 15 TRBJ2-7 TRBV5-1 CASTMWTSDAYEQYF TGCGCCAGCACAATGTGGACTAGCGACGCCTACGAGCAGTACTTC
- TRBD2 15 TRBJ2-3 TRBV5-1 CASSLRAGDPGTQYF TGCGCCAGCAGCTTAAGAGCGGGGGACCCGGGTACGCAGTATTTT
few TRBD1 14 TRBJ1-1 TRBV28 CASTTDRANTEAFF TGTGCCAGCACAACGGACAGGGCGAACACTGAAGCTTTCTTT
once TRBD1 14 TRBJ1-3 TRBV6-5 CASRRDRAGNTIYF TGTGCCAGCAGGAGGGACAGGGCCGGAAACACCATATATTTT
- TRBD1 15 TRBJ1-5 TRBV4-3 CASSQAQGRNQPQHF TGCGCCAGCAGCCAAGCACAGGGGCGGAATCAGCCCCAGCATTTT
- - 14 TRBJ2-7 TRBV2 CASRVAAITYEQYF TGTGCCAGCAGGGTAGCGGCGATAACCTACGAGCAGTACTTC
- - 15 TRBJ1-5 TRBV5-1 CASSLDSYSNQPQHF TGCGCCAGCAGCTTGGACAGTTATAGCAATCAGCCCCAGCATTTT
- TRBD1 13 TRBJ2-1 TRBV6-5 CASSGQGSNEQFF TGTGCCAGCAGCGGACAGGGGTCCAATGAGCAGTTCTTC
- TRBD2 16 TRBJ2-1 TRBV19 CASRLGGLAGASEQFF TGTGCCAGTAGACTTGGGGGACTAGCGGGAGCGAGTGAGCAGTTCTTC
- - 12 TRBJ2-5 TRBV6-1 CASAQFTETQYF TGTGCCAGCGCCCAGTTTACAGAGACCCAGTACTTC
few TRBD1 15 TRBJ2-5 TRBV19 CASSIRTGGTETQYF TGTGCCAGTAGTATTAGGACAGGGGGCACCGAGACCCAGTACTTC
- TRBD1 15 TRBJ2-3 TRBV6-5 CASSYRDRGTDTQYF TGTGCCAGCAGTTACCGGGACAGGGGGACAGATACGCAGTATTTT
- TRBD2 16 TRBJ2-1 TRBV5-1 CASSSGLAGDHNEQFF TGCGCCAGCAGCTCGGGGCTAGCGGGAGACCACAATGAGCAGTTCTTC
- TRBD1 13 TRBJ1-1 TRBV5-1 CASSQDRDTEAFF TGCGCCAGCAGCCAGGACAGGGACACTGAAGCTTTCTTT
- TRBD1 15 TRBJ1-5 TRBV5-5 CASSLTGNLNQPQHF TGTGCCAGCAGCCTGACAGGGAACCTCAATCAGCCCCAGCATTTT
- - 12 TRBJ1-2 TRBV7-2 CASSIQGSGYTF TGTGCCAGCAGCATCCAGGGTTCGGGCTACACCTTC
- - 13 TRBJ1-1 TRBV7-2 CASSLDRNTEAFF TGTGCCAGCAGCTTAGACAGGAACACTGAAGCTTTCTTT
once TRBD2 15 TRBJ2-1 TRBV7-2 CASSLVAGGYNEQFF TGTGCCAGCAGCTTAGTGGCGGGGGGGTACAATGAGCAGTTCTTC
- TRBD2 16 TRBJ2-2 TRBV7-7 CASSLRLAGFSGELFF TGTGCTAGCAGCTTGCGACTAGCGGGGTTCTCCGGGGAGCTGTTTTTT
- TRBD1 15 TRBJ1-5 TRBV5-1 CASSLEGGQNQPQHF TGCGCCAGCAGCTTGGAAGGGGGCCAGAATCAGCCCCAGCATTTT
- TRBD2 16 TRBJ2-5 TRBV9 CASSVGLAGGQETQYF TGTGCCAGCAGCGTAGGTCTAGCGGGGGGGCAAGAGACCCAGTACTTC
- - 17 TRBJ1-5 TRBV5-6 CASSLGGGPYSNQPQHF TGTGCCAGCAGCTTGGGAGGGGGACCTTATAGCAATCAGCCCCAGCATTTT
- - 14 TRBJ2-5 TRBV19 CASSIGGSQETQYF TGTGCCAGTAGTATAGGAGGAAGTCAAGAGACCCAGTACTTC
few - 14 TRBJ1-3 TRBV4-1 CASSHRDMGNTIYF TGCGCCAGCAGCCACCGGGACATGGGGAACACCATATATTTT
- TRBD2 14 TRBJ2-7 TRBV6-6 CASSESGTPYEQYF TGTGCCAGCAGCGAAAGCGGGACGCCCTACGAGCAGTACTTC
- TRBD1 16 TRBJ2-2 TRBV9 CASSVRQGAPDGELFF TGTGCCAGCAGCGTACGACAGGGGGCGCCGGACGGGGAGCTGTTTTTT
- - 14 TRBJ1-5 TRBV25-1 CASSDQGVNQPQHF TGTGCCAGCAGTGACCAGGGTGTCAATCAGCCCCAGCATTTT
once TRBD1 14 TRBJ2-3 TRBV10-1 CAAGTGTYTDTQYF TGCGCCGCCGGGACAGGAACATACACAGATACGCAGTATTTT
few - 15 TRBJ1-1 TRBV30 CAWSVWGGMNTEAFF TGTGCCTGGAGTGTATGGGGGGGAATGAACACTGAAGCTTTCTTT
few - 15 TRBJ2-6 TRBV6-1 CASSGRTSGANVLTF TGTGCCAGCAGTGGTCGGACAAGTGGGGCCAACGTCCTGACTTTC
few - 11 TRBJ1-2 TRBV20-1 CSARVQGGYTF TGCAGTGCTAGAGTGCAGGGTGGCTACACCTTC
- - 13 TRBJ2-1 TRBV15 CATSRGLEGEQFF TGTGCCACCAGCAGAGGGTTAGAGGGTGAGCAGTTCTTC
- TRBD1 13 TRBJ1-4 TRBV7-8 CASSERTGEKLFF TGTGCCAGCAGCGAACGGACAGGGGAAAAACTGTTTTTT
once TRBD1 16 TRBJ2-7 TRBV5-4 CASSQELGTGSYEQYF TGTGCCAGCAGCCAAGAGCTAGGGACAGGCTCCTACGAGCAGTACTTC
- - 18 TRBJ1-3 TRBV25-1 CASSELLSSAPGVGTIYF TGTGCCAGCAGTGAATTGCTGTCCTCGGCTCCGGGAGTAGGCACCATATATTTT
- TRBD2 17 TRBJ2-3 TRBV9 CASSHTGREGSTDTQYF TGTGCCAGCAGCCATACAGGGCGGGAGGGTAGCACAGATACGCAGTATTTT
- - 11 TRBJ2-5 TRBV6-5 CASRSGETQYF TGTGCCAGCAGATCCGGAGAGACCCAGTACTTC
- TRBD1 13 TRBJ1-1 TRBV14 CASSPHRGTEAFF TGTGCCAGCAGCCCACACAGGGGGACTGAAGCTTTCTTT
- - 16 TRBJ2-1 TRBV4-1 CASSQVASPSPNEQFF TGCGCCAGCAGCCAAGTTGCTAGCCCGTCCCCCAATGAGCAGTTCTTC
- TRBD1 15 TRBJ2-7 TRBV5-6 CASSFNRDRAYEQYF TGTGCCAGCAGCTTCAACCGGGACAGGGCGTACGAGCAGTACTTC
- TRBD1 14 TRBJ2-2 TRBV2 CASSGGQGNGELFF TGTGCCAGCTCGGGTGGACAGGGGAACGGGGAGCTGTTTTTT
- - 14 TRBJ2-2 TRBV5-4 CASSLSPDTGELFF TGTGCCAGCAGCTTGAGTCCGGACACCGGGGAGCTGTTTTTT
- - 13 TRBJ1-5 TRBV4-1 CASSTHEDQPQHF TGCGCCAGCAGCACCCATGAGGATCAGCCCCAGCATTTT
- - 14 TRBJ2-7 TRBV6-6 CASRFPGVSYEQYF TGTGCCAGCAGGTTCCCAGGGGTATCCTACGAGCAGTACTTC
- TRBD2 14 TRBJ2-5 TRBV5-1 CASRLAGGQETQYF TGCGCCAGTCGACTAGCGGGAGGGCAAGAGACCCAGTACTTC
- TRBD1 15 TRBJ2-1 TRBV28 CASSPRDRRKNEQFF TGTGCCAGCAGTCCCCGGGACAGGCGTAAAAATGAGCAGTTCTTC
- TRBD1 13 TRBJ2-7 TRBV2 CASSKQGADEQYF TGTGCCAGCAGTAAACAGGGGGCCGACGAGCAGTACTTC
few - 15 TRBJ1-5 TRBV30 CAWSVRGEGNQPQHF TGTGCCTGGAGTGTACGAGGAGAGGGCAATCAGCCCCAGCATTTT
- - 14 TRBJ2-7 TRBV5-6 CASSLSGDGYEQYF TGTGCCAGCAGCTTGTCCGGGGATGGGTACGAGCAGTACTTC
- - 16 TRBJ2-2 TRBV4-3 CASSQRAAGNTGELFF TGCGCCAGCAGCCAGAGGGCGGCGGGGAACACCGGGGAGCTGTTTTTT
- - 17 TRBJ2-3 TRBV21-1 CASSKYRTETSTDTQYF TGTGCCAGCAGCAAATATAGGACAGAAACTAGCACAGATACGCAGTATTTT